The rows below give T cell receptor beta chains drawn from one sample of a study of CXCR3-negative and CXCR3-positive naive CD8 T cells. TCRdb re-called the 5' RACE reads; one entry per CDR3 protein, DNA not given. This table holds 85,000 to 120,000 distinct CDR3 sequences. Sequencing was performed on naive CXCR3+ CD8+ T cells from blood. The receptors originated from a human donor in good health. Some clones in this sample may be carry-over from other donors' samples. Both conserved end residues are part of each CDR3.

j_call v_call cdr3_aa
TRBJ2-3 TRBV14 CASSLLAGVTDTQYF
TRBJ1-1 TRBV7-9 CASSSPATGDTEAFF
TRBJ2-1 TRBV7-4 CASSLKDRGFDEQFF
TRBJ1-6 TRBV29-1 CSVEGPKGSPLHF
TRBJ2-3 TRBV7-7 CASSFGLEGGTDTQYF
TRBJ2-3 TRBV28 CASSSRDGSTDTQYF
TRBJ2-1 TRBV29-1 CSVGGQFEQFF
TRBJ2-2 TRBV9 CASSVTGTPINPGELFF
TRBJ2-7 TRBV12-3/TRBV12-4 CASSPQTGFHEQYF
TRBJ1-1 TRBV19 CASTRDRNSADTEAFF
TRBJ2-1 TRBV5-5 CASSFQGNEQFF
TRBJ2-7 TRBV5-1 CASSLAPTYEQYF
TRBJ2-3 TRBV29-1 CSSGASGVGTDTQYF
TRBJ2-1 TRBV14 CASSQVDRGGPYNEQFF
TRBJ1-2 TRBV29-1 CSVELRDRERSNYGYTF
TRBJ2-1 TRBV29-1 CSVVSAGNEQFF
TRBJ2-5 TRBV7-9 CASSPPAQGPGETQYF
TRBJ2-3 TRBV28 CASSLPASTDTQYF
TRBJ2-7 TRBV11-2 CASSRGFEQYF
TRBJ1-2 TRBV29-1 CSVDWGGEHYGYTF
TRBJ2-1 TRBV5-1 CASSDGQGGNEQFF
TRBJ2-7 TRBV20-1 CSSTAGDSYEQYF
TRBJ2-1 TRBV10-3 CAISEGLSTDNEQFF
TRBJ2-7 TRBV7-2 CASSLLFTVTYSYEQYF
TRBJ2-7 TRBV7-9 CASSHGRANTYEQYF
TRBJ2-3 TRBV4-1 CASSQVLQGSDTQYF
TRBJ2-3 TRBV28 CASSSGLAGITDTQYF
TRBJ2-1 TRBV5-5 CASSVGTSGGNEQFF
TRBJ1-1 TRBV6-5 CATAYRVDTEAFF
TRBJ2-1 TRBV10-3 CAISESWSGSYNEQFF
TRBJ1-5 TRBV27 CASSFGGSNQPQHF
TRBJ2-7 TRBV19 CASSMAAGYEQYF
TRBJ2-1 TRBV12-3/TRBV12-4 CASSFLDGYNEQFF
TRBJ2-1 TRBV29-1 CSADPDNEQFF
TRBJ2-1 TRBV10-3 CAISESNVGSDSYNEQFF
TRBJ2-1 TRBV5-5 CASSVGLGGWGNEQFF
TRBJ2-1 TRBV29-1 CSVELVTDQETQYF
TRBJ2-2 TRBV7-9 CASSLGTERTGELFF
TRBJ2-1 TRBV27 CASSSGLDLGEQFF
TRBJ2-7 TRBV6-2/TRBV6-3 CASSYSRGSRFEQYF